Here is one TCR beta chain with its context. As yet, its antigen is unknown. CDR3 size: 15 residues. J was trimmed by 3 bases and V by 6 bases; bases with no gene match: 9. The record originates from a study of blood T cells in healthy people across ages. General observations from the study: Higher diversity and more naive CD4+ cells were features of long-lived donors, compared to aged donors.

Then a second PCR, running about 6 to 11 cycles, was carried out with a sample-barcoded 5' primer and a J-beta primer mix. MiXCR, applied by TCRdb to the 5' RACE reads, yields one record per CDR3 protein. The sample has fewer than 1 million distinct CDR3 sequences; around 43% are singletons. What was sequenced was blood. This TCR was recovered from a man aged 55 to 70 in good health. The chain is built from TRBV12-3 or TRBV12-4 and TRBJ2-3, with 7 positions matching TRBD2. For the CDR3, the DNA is TGTGCCAGCAGAAAAGAAAGAGCGGGAACAGATACGCAGTATTTT. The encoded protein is CASRKERAGTDTQYF.